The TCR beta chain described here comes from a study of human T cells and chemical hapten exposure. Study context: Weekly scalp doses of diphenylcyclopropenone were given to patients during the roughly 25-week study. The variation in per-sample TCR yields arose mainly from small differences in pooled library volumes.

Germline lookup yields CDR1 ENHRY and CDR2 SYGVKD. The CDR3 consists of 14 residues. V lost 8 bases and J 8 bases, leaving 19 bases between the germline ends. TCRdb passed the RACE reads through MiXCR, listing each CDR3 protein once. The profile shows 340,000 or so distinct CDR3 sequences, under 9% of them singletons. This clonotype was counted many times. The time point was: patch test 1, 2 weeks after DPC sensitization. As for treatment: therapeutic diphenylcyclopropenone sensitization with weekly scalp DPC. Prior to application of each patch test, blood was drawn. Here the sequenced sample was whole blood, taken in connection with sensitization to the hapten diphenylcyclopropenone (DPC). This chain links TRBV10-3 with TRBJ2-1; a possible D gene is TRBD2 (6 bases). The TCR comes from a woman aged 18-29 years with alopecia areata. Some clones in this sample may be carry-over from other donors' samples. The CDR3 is CAIGAGLFPDEQFF. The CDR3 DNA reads TGTGCCATCGGGGCGGGGTTATTTCCAGATGAGCAGTTCTTC.